This T cell receptor (beta chain) appears in the sequencing data of a study of shared clonotypes between healthy human individuals. Worth noting for this clone: Its antigen is unidentified.

Findings of the study overall: A reduction in generation probabilities was seen for non-shared clonotypes relative to those shared by all four donors.

Trimming removed 3 bases from V and 6 bases from J; junction bases left unmatched: 7. In germline, CDR1 is SGDLS, CDR2 YYNGEE. The CDR3 sequence is 14 residues long. Sequenced by immunoSEQ multiplex PCR; TCRdb stores in-frame clones only, minus some. This table has around 2.5 million clones, 90% to 95% appearing once. Input material: naive CD4+ T cells from PBMCs. The subset here: CD45RA+ positively selected. The source of this sequence is a man aged 18 to 35 in good health. Some clones in this sample may be carry-over from other donors' samples. The J gene is TRBJ2-3, the V gene TRBV9; 7 nucleotides line up with TRBD2. CDR3 residues: CASSAGNSGDTQYF. DNA for the CDR3: TGTGCCAGCAGCGCCGGGAATAGCGGGGATACGCAGTATTTT.